This record covers a single T cell receptor (beta chain). The assay was immunoSEQ multiplex PCR, and TCRdb's table has in-frame clones only and misses some. The sample records fewer than 45,000 clones, roughly 70% being singletons. The entry originates in a study of cytotoxic CD8 clonotypes in ibrutinib-treated CLL. The sequence was obtained from a human donor with chronic lymphocytic leukemia. This specimen consisted of PBMCs, obtained at disease progression, from a patient treated with ibrutinib.

The DNA of the CDR3 is TGTGCCAGCAGCCAAGGGTCGACTAGTGAGAACGAGCAGTACTTC. Its translation is CASSQGSTSENEQYF. J is TRBJ2-7 and V is TRBV4-2; possibly TRBD2 for D (6 bases). The CDR3 spans 15 residues. Trimming shortened V by 1 base and J by 5 bases, and 15 bases separated the two germline ends. Germline V gene data show CDR1 as LGHNA and CDR2 as YNFKEQ.